A single sample is the source of the 9 T cell receptor beta chains below, sequenced in a study of cytomegalovirus exposure and HLA in healthy donors listed by TCRdb under 2017. Receptor libraries were prepared by the immunoSEQ multiplex PCR assay. The multiplex PCR relied on a mix of 60 forward primers for TCR Vbeta segments and 13 reverse primers for TCR Jbeta segments. Held by TCRdb, this immuneACCESS table contains in-frame sequences only and omits some clones. Under half of the omission traces to an unresolved V gene where checked; the cause of the rest is unknown. The sample table holds tens of thousands of clones, of which 65% to 80% were seen once. In total, the top ten clones hold 30% to 35% of the sample. Material for sequencing was PBMCs. The receptors shown here come from a man aged 40-50 years in good health and CMV-seropositive.

The chain is built from TRBV5-1 and TRBJ2-7; D unresolved. V was shortened by 0 bases and J by 0 bases, with 4 bases between the two germline ends. The CDR3 contains 13 residues. CDR1 is SGHRS, CDR2 YFSETQ, per germline. This chain's CDR3 is CASSLASSYEQYF. The CDR3 DNA reads TGCGCCAGCAGCTTGGCGAGCTCCTACGAGCAGTACTTC.

The rearrangement links TRBV6-6 to TRBJ1-1, with D tentatively TRBD1 (5 bases). The CDR3 extends over 15 amino acids. Germline CDR1 is MNHNY and CDR2 is SVGAGI (reference sequence). Trimming pared 5 bases from V and 1 base from J, leaving 14 bases between. The CDR3 nucleotides read TGTGCCAGCAGTCAACCAGGGAAGGCGAACACTGAAGCTTTCTTT. Its translation: CASSQPGKANTEAFF.

This clone came up a few times. Other DNA sequences in this sample translate to the same CDR3. The chain has TRBV7-3 and TRBJ1-1; possibly TRBD1 for D (5 bases). The CDR3 spans 13 residues. The germline V gene encodes CDR1 SGHTA and CDR2 FQGTGA. The germline V and J ends were trimmed by 6 bases and 1 base, with 9 bases remaining between them. In DNA, the CDR3 is TGTGCCAGCAGTCTCGGACAGAACACTGAAGCTTTCTTT. Translating it yields CASSLGQNTEAFF.

The rearrangement joins TRBV13 to TRBJ2-7; 7 bases line up with TRBD2. The CDR3 runs to 14 residues. Germline assignment: CDR1 PRHDT and CDR2 FYEKMQ (reference sequence). V trimming: 5 bases; J trimming: 5 bases; junction bases outside the gene matches: 9. CDR3 in amino acids: CASSPAGTINEQYF. The CDR3 region has the DNA TGTGCCAGCAGCCCTGCCGGGACTATAAACGAGCAGTACTTC.

The chain couples TRBV6-5 to TRBJ1-5; 7 bases map to TRBD1. Losses at the gene ends were 2 bases for V and 6 bases for J; bases not matched to a gene: 4. Germline CDR1 is MNHEY and CDR2 is SVGAGI. The CDR3 is 14 residues long. The CDR3 sequence is CASSYDRVVQPQHF. The DNA of the CDR3 is TGTGCCAGCAGTTACGACAGGGTGGTTCAGCCCCAGCATTTT.

This sequence joins TRBV15 and TRBJ1-2; 7 nucleotides line up with TRBD1. Per germline, CDR1 LNHNV and CDR2 YYDKDF (reference sequence). V was pared by 0 bases and J by 3 bases, with 13 bases of the junction left unmatched. The CDR3 totals 18 residues. CDR3 sequence reads: CATSRDLGLTGQDYGYTF. The CDR3 nucleotides read TGTGCCACCAGCAGAGATTTGGGGTTGACAGGGCAGGACTATGGCTACACCTTC.

This clone was counted a few times. The chain links TRBV4-2 to TRBJ2-5; TRBD2 aligns across 7 bases. V gave up 0 bases and J gave up 3 bases; unmatched junction bases: 4. Per germline, CDR1 LGHNA and CDR2 YNFKEQ. CDR3 size: 15 residues. The CDR3 sequence: CASSQDRREEETQYF. The CDR3 region has the DNA TGTGCCAGCAGCCAAGATCGTCGGGAGGAAGAGACCCAGTACTTC.

A few counts support this clone. A junction boundary mismatches the germline segment, possibly from a read error. The chain employs TRBV7-9 and TRBJ1-1; tentatively, D is TRBD1 (5 bases). The CDR3 extends over 12 amino acids. The germline gives CDR1 SEHNR, CDR2 FQNEAQ (reference sequence). As DNA, the CDR3 is TGTTCCAGCAGCTTGACAGTCACTGAAGCTTTCTTT. It translates to CSSSLTVTEAFF.

This rearrangement joins TRBV5-1 to TRBJ2-1; the D gene is possibly TRBD2 (5 bases). Germline V gene sequence: CDR1 SGHRS, CDR2 YFSETQ. This CDR3 region has 14 residues. V lost 0 bases, J lost 8 bases, and 12 bases lay in between. For the CDR3, the DNA is TGCGCCAGCAGCTTGGCCGTGACTACAGATGAGCAGTTCTTC. Amino acid sequence: CASSLAVTTDEQFF.